Shown below are 15 T cell receptor beta chains from a single sample sequenced in a study of neoadjuvant anti-PD-1 for oral cavity cancer. This table comes from immunoSEQ multiplex PCR, and its TCRdb copy is limited to in-frame clones, with some not included. The sample gives over 80,000 clones, less than 85% of which show up once; about 2.9% is in the top ten. The sample here was PBMCs, taken before nivolumab (anti-PD-1) treatment. Receptors originate from a person between 35 and 79 years old with oral cavity squamous cell carcinoma.

The rearrangement links TRBV9 to TRBJ2-1; tentatively, D is TRBD2 (6 bases). V was trimmed by 0 bases and J by 6 bases, leaving 16 bases between them. CDR3 size: 16 residues. Germline-derived CDR1 and CDR2 are SGDLS and YYNGEE. The CDR3 DNA follows: TGTGCCAGCAGCGTAGAGAGCGGGCCCCGCCCCAATGAGCAGTTCTTC. It yields the protein CASSVESGPRPNEQFF.

The rearrangement links TRBV11-2 to TRBJ1-1; weak D call: TRBD1 (5 bases). Trimming stripped 4 bases from V and 4 bases from J, with 10 bases between. CDR1 and CDR2 (germline): SGHAT, FQNNGV. This CDR3 is built from 13 residues. Here the CDR3 DNA reads TGTGCCAGCAGCTCGATGGGGGGCACTGAAGCTTTCTTT. It specifies CASSSMGGTEAFF.

The rearrangement joins TRBV6-5 to TRBJ2-7; D unclear. CDR3 length: 13 amino acids. The germline CDR1 and CDR2 sequences are MNHEY and SVGAGI. V lost 7 bases and J lost 0, with 10 bases in between. The CDR3 nucleotides are TGTGCCAGCATGGCGTCCTACTCCTACGAGCAGTACTTC. This gives the protein CASMASYSYEQYF.

This clone was detected once. This chain links TRBV11-1 with TRBJ2-1; 7 nucleotides agree with TRBD2. Unmatched junction bases numbered 12, after V lost 5 bases and J lost 8 bases. CDR1 and CDR2 (germline): SGHAT, FQDESV (reference sequence). CDR3 length: 15 amino acids. The CDR3 here is CASSLYSGGVDEQFF. CDR3 DNA sequence: TGTGCCAGCAGCCTATACTCGGGAGGAGTCGATGAGCAGTTCTTC.

V gene TRBV11-2 combines with J gene TRBJ1-1; TRBD1 matches 7 bases. The CDR3 spans 14 residues. Germline V CDR1 and CDR2: SGHAT, FQNNGV. V lost 3 bases, J lost 1 base, and 2 bases stayed unmatched. The CDR3 protein is CASSLAGGNTEAFF. In DNA, the CDR3 is TGTGCCAGCAGCTTGGCAGGGGGGAACACTGAAGCTTTCTTT.

V gene TRBV28 combines with J gene TRBJ1-4; 8 bases fit TRBD1. After removal of 6 bases from V and 8 bases from J, the junction contained 5 bases not matched to a gene. CDR1 and CDR2 (germline): MDHEN, SYDVKM. The CDR3 is 13 residues long. The CDR3 DNA reads as TGTGCCAGCAGGGGGACAGGAGGGGAAAAACTGTTTTTT. Its translation is CASRGTGGEKLFF.

The V call is TRBV5-5, the J call TRBJ1-1; D unresolved. The CDR3 runs to 15 residues. Trimming took 4 bases from V and 6 from J, leaving 19 bases between them. CDR1 and CDR2 from the germline V gene are SGHKS and YYEKEE (reference sequence). CDR3 amino acids: CASSPMGRDGPEAFF. As DNA, the CDR3 is TGTGCCAGCAGCCCCATGGGCCGCGATGGCCCTGAAGCTTTCTTT.

The chain combines TRBV7-6 with TRBJ2-3; a possible D gene is TRBD1 (7 bases). V lost 5 bases and J lost 1, with 16 bases in between. CDR3 length: 16 residues. CDR1 and CDR2 (germline): SGHVS, FNYEAQ. CDR3 in amino acids: CASSPGGRQGTDTQYF. The CDR3 nucleotides read TGTGCCAGCAGCCCAGGGGGGAGACAGGGCACAGATACGCAGTATTTT.

The chain is built from TRBV7-8 and TRBJ2-1, with 10 bases lining up with TRBD1. Losses at the gene ends were 3 bases for V and 2 bases for J; bases not matched to a gene: 1. CDR1 SGHVS and CDR2 FQNEAQ come from the germline V gene. This CDR3 region has 15 residues. The CDR3 reads CASSFGTGAYNEQFF. CDR3 DNA sequence: TGTGCCAGCAGCTTTGGGACAGGGGCCTACAATGAGCAGTTCTTC.

This clone has a handful of counts. The V call is TRBV5-1, the J call TRBJ2-2, with 8 bases lining up with TRBD2. The CDR3 length is 16 residues. Germline V gene data show CDR1 as SGHRS and CDR2 as YFSETQ. Unmatched junction bases numbered 6, after V lost 5 bases and J lost 0 bases. The CDR3, as DNA: TGCGCCAGCAGAAGGGACGGGGGGGCGAACACCGGGGAGCTGTTTTTT. This encodes CASRRDGGANTGELFF.

The V and J genes are TRBV5-5 and TRBJ1-1; possible D gene TRBD1, 6 bases. This CDR3 is built from 15 residues. Germline V gene lookup returns CDR1 SGHKS and CDR2 YYEKEE (reference sequence). Trimming left V 4 bases short and J 0 bases short, with 13 bases between. In DNA form, the CDR3 reads TGTGCCAGCAGCGGGGGGCCGGGAATGAACACTGAAGCTTTCTTT. It is translated as CASSGGPGMNTEAFF.

This sequence joins TRBV5-6 and TRBJ2-7; D is perhaps TRBD1 (5 bases). CDR3 size: 14 residues. Trimming left V 0 bases short and J 3 bases short, with 10 bases between. Germline loops: CDR1 SGHDT, CDR2 YYEEEE. The CDR3 sequence: CASSLGGRVYEQYF. DNA for the CDR3: TGTGCCAGCAGCTTGGGCGGCAGGGTCTACGAGCAGTACTTC.

This sequence joins TRBV13 and TRBJ2-1; the match to TRBD2 covers 7 bases. Germline V gene data show CDR1 as PRHDT and CDR2 as FYEKMQ (reference sequence). The CDR3 spans 15 residues. The J segment lost 4 bases and the V segment lost 2 bases, leaving 5 bases of the junction unmatched. CDR3 sequence reads: CASSLRGAGYNEQFF. CDR3 bases: TGTGCCAGCAGCTTAAGGGGAGCGGGATACAATGAGCAGTTCTTC.

The chain carries TRBV7-9 and TRBJ2-3, with D uncertain. Germline loops: CDR1 SEHNR, CDR2 FQNEAQ (reference sequence). Trimming left V 6 bases short and J 2 bases short, with 6 bases between. The CDR3 spans 12 residues. The chain's CDR3 is CASSLSTDTQYF. The CDR3 nucleotides read TGTGCCAGCAGTCTATCCACAGATACGCAGTATTTT.

The chain joins TRBV29-1 to TRBJ2-7, with a weak D call TRBD2 (7 bases). V lost 3 bases to trimming and J lost 5 bases, with 20 bases between them. Germline-derived CDR1 and CDR2 are SQVTM and ANQGSEA. This CDR3 has 15 amino acids. The DNA of the CDR3 is TGCAGCGTTGAGGATCCTCGGGGGGCCCGGAACGAGCAGTACTTC. Translation: CSVEDPRGARNEQYF.